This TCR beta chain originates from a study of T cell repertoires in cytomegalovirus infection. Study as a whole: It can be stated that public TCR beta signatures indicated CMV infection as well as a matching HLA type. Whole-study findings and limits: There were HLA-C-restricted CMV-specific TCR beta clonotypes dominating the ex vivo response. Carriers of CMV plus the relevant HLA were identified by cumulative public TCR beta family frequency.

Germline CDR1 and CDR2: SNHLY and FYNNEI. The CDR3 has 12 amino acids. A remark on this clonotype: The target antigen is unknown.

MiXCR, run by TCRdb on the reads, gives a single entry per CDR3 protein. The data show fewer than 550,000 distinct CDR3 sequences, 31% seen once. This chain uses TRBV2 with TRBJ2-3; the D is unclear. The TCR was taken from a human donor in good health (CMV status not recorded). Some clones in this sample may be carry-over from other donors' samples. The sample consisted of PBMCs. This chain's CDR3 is CALNLLTDTQYF. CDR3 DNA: TGTGCATTGAACCTCCTCACAGATACGCAGTATTTT.